This T cell receptor (beta chain) appears in the sequencing data of a study of CD8+ T cells in alopecia areata. Study context: Each day, treated patients took oral tofacitinib twice, at 5 to 10 mg per dose.

The CDR3 is 17 amino acids. CDR1 and CDR2 (germline): SGHDT, YYEEEE. After removal of 0 bases from V and 2 bases from J, the junction contained 5 bases not matched to a gene. On this clone: Its antigen is undetermined.

Described treatment: oral pan-JAK inhibitor, 5-10 mg twice daily. Researchers took lesional scalp punch biopsies and peripheral blood from people who were alopecia areata patients. Extraction of RNA preceded its reverse transcription into cDNA, which served as the sequencing template. Libraries were prepared by immunoSEQ multiplex PCR; TCRdb keeps only in-frame clonotypes and omits some of them. Of 150,000 or so clones listed, 45% to 60% are singletons. The study's findings and limits: The study found tofacitinib significantly decreased scalp clonality and expanded CD8+ clones among the top 100. A large proportion of expanded lesional clones were detected persisting in scalp and blood during tofacitinib.

The sequence derives from a human donor with alopecia areata. Material: CD8+ T cells sorted from blood, obtained at week 4, from a patient treated with tofacitinib. This sequence joins TRBV5-6 and TRBJ2-3; 11 nucleotides align to TRBD2. The CDR3 coding sequence is TGTGCCAGCAGCTTGGAACTAGCGGGGGACTACACAGATACGCAGTATTTT. Translated: CASSLELAGDYTDTQYF.